These 29 T cell receptor beta chains were sequenced from one sample in a study of cytomegalovirus exposure and HLA in healthy donors. PCR was performed using 60 Vbeta and 13 Jbeta primers. Produced via immunoSEQ multiplex PCR; TCRdb's table is partial and in-frame only. This table has 250,000 or so clones, about 93% appearing once. Specimen: PBMCs. The receptor set was obtained from a girl under 10 years old in good health and CMV-seronegative.

This chain connects TRBV7-8 to TRBJ1-3; D may be TRBD1 (5 bases). Trimming pared 0 bases from V and 0 bases from J, leaving 9 bases between. Germline V gene sequence: CDR1 SGHVS, CDR2 FQNEAQ. The CDR3 length is 16 residues. The DNA for the CDR3 is TGTGCCAGCAGCTTAGCGGGGGACTTCTCTGGAAACACCATATATTTT. This encodes CASSLAGDFSGNTIYF.

The chain couples TRBV30 to TRBJ1-3; D is undetermined. Per the germline V gene, CDR1 is GTSNPN and CDR2 is SVGIG (reference sequence). V dropped 5 bases and J dropped 4 bases, with 9 bases sitting between them. CDR3 length equals 12 residues. The DNA of the CDR3 is TGTGCCTGGGGGCCCCTCGGAAACACCATATATTTT. Amino acid sequence: CAWGPLGNTIYF.

The chain uses TRBV7-9 and TRBJ2-7; no clear D. From germline, CDR1 is SEHNR and CDR2 FQNEAQ (reference sequence). The CDR3 totals 14 residues. V lost 1 base and J lost 7, with 14 bases in between. As DNA, the CDR3 is TGTGCCAGCAGCTTAGATTCAGGCCTGAGAGAGCAGTACTTC. Protein: CASSLDSGLREQYF.

This chain links TRBV30 with TRBJ1-2; D gene uncertain. The CDR3 is 17 amino acids. Trimming left V 2 bases short and J 4 bases short, with 23 bases between. Germline V CDR1 and CDR2: GTSNPN, SVGIG (reference sequence). CDR3 amino acids: CAWSPNLFSQEGYGYTF. The CDR3, as DNA: TGTGCCTGGAGTCCTAACCTCTTCTCCCAGGAAGGCTATGGCTACACCTTC.

This clone was found once. Distinct nucleotide sequences in the sample also encode this CDR3. J is TRBJ2-7 and V is TRBV7-2, with 14 bases fitting TRBD2. Germline V gives CDR1 SGHTA, CDR2 FQGNSA. Losses at the gene ends were 3 bases for V and 2 bases for J; bases not matched to a gene: 0. CDR3 length equals 15 residues. CDR3 coding DNA: TGTGCCAGCAGCTTGGGACTAGCGGGGGCCTACGAGCAGTACTTC. As protein: CASSLGLAGAYEQYF.

The chain uses TRBV12-2 and TRBJ1-1; TRBD1, as called in the table, went unchecked against the DNA. TRBV12-2 is recorded as a pseudogene. This CDR3 is built from 17 residues. CDR3 residues: CASRLGTGRIESAEAFF. In nucleotides, the CDR3 is TGTGCAAGTCGCTTAGGGACAGGGCGGATTGAGTCGGCTGAAGCTTTCTTT.

The rearrangement joins TRBV19 to TRBJ1-1; a weak D match, TRBD1 (6 bases). This CDR3 is built from 16 residues. Germline-derived CDR1 and CDR2 are LNHDA and SQIVND (reference sequence). V was trimmed by 10 bases and J by 0 bases, leaving 21 bases between them. CDR3 DNA sequence: TGTGCCACCAAGGACAGCCTTAGAGCCATGAACACTGAAGCTTTCTTT. Amino acid sequence: CATKDSLRAMNTEAFF.

The chain couples TRBV7-3 to TRBJ2-1, with TRBD2 identical over 7 bases. The CDR3 consists of 15 residues. Germline CDR1 and CDR2: SGHTA and FQGTGA. V lost 5 bases and J lost 6; bases outside the gene matches: 10. Here the CDR3 reads CASSPRGRGGNEQFF. The CDR3 DNA sequence: TGTGCCAGCAGCCCCCGGGGGAGGGGAGGCAATGAGCAGTTCTTC.

This clone appeared once. V usage is TRBV28 and J usage is TRBJ1-2, with 7 positions matching TRBD1. CDR3 length equals 15 residues. With 5 bases clipped from V and 4 bases from J, the junction kept 10 bases outside the gene matches. The germline gives CDR1 MDHEN, CDR2 SYDVKM. In nucleotides, the CDR3 is TGTGCCAGCAGTCCTCCGGGACAGACTATCTATGGCTACACCTTC. Its protein product is CASSPPGQTIYGYTF.

This chain links TRBV28 with TRBJ2-1; TRBD2 might be the D (6 bases). V was clipped by 7 bases and J by 0 bases, with 13 bases between them. Germline V lookup: CDR1 MDHEN, CDR2 SYDVKM. The CDR3 totals 15 residues. CDR3 residues: CASIPRGTSYNEQFF. CDR3 DNA sequence: TGTGCCAGCATACCGCGGGGAACCTCCTACAATGAGCAGTTCTTC.

CDR3 sequence (DNA): TGTGCCAGCAGACGAGCTAGCGGGACCTACGAGCAGTACTTC. It translates to CASRRASGTYEQYF. This chain joins TRBV27 and TRBJ2-7, with 9 positions matching TRBD2. The CDR3 is made up of 14 amino acids. Trimming cost V 6 bases and J 2 bases; bases outside gene matches: 5. Germline-derived CDR1 and CDR2 are MNHEY and SMNVEV (reference sequence).

To note about this clone: The identical CDR3 is also encoded by other nucleotide sequences in the sample. This chain connects TRBV18 to TRBJ2-7; D remains unclear. Per germline, CDR1 KGHSH and CDR2 LQKENI. V was trimmed by 3 bases and J by 1 base, leaving 4 bases between them. This CDR3 contains 12 residues. The CDR3 here is CASSPTSYEQYF. CDR3 DNA sequence: TGTGCCAGCTCACCCACTTCCTACGAGCAGTACTTC. Based on the CDR3 plus reference TRBV18 and TRBJ2-7, the full variable domain is NAGVMQNPRHLVRRRGQEARLRCSPMKGHSHVYWYRQLPEEGLKFMVYLQKENIIDESGMPKERFSAEFPKEGPSILRIQQVVRGDSAAYFCASSPTSYEQYFGPGTRLTVT.

The chain employs TRBV29-1 and TRBJ2-1; 7 nucleotides match TRBD2. The V and J ends lost 6 bases and 8 bases, in that order; junction bases with no gene match: 13. CDR1 is SQVTM, CDR2 ANQGSEA, per germline. The CDR3 covers 14 residues. This CDR3 is CSVRPTSDMDEQFF. CDR3 bases: TGCAGCGTGCGCCCTACTAGCGACATGGATGAGCAGTTCTTC.

This chain links TRBV13 with TRBJ2-7; maybe TRBD2 (5 bases). Germline V gene lookup returns CDR1 PRHDT and CDR2 FYEKMQ (reference sequence). Between the trimmed V and J ends, which lost 5 bases and 5 bases, there was a span of 19 bases. There are 15 residues in the CDR3. The CDR3 sequence is CASSRTGEGRDEQYF. The CDR3 DNA reads TGTGCCAGCAGCCGTACCGGCGAGGGCCGCGACGAGCAGTACTTC.

V gene TRBV27 combines with J gene TRBJ2-2, with TRBD2 matching over 9 bases. CDR3 length: 15 amino acids. The V segment lost 3 bases and the J segment 5 bases; nucleotides outside the gene matches: 4. Germline V gene data show CDR1 as MNHEY and CDR2 as SMNVEV (reference sequence). The CDR3 region has the DNA TGTGCCAGCAGTTTGTTAGCGGGAGCAACCGGGGAGCTGTTTTTT. Amino acids: CASSLLAGATGELFF.

The rearrangement uses TRBV19 and TRBJ1-1; D uncertain. V was cut by 4 bases and J by 1 base, with 13 bases left in between. The CDR3 loop spans 15 amino acids. Germline assignment: CDR1 LNHDA and CDR2 SQIVND (reference sequence). CDR3 region: CASSTTPGANTEAFF. In DNA, the CDR3 is TGTGCCAGTAGTACGACTCCGGGAGCGAACACTGAAGCTTTCTTT.

The sample holds one count of this clone. This sequence joins TRBV6-1 and TRBJ2-5; TRBD1 aligns across 7 bases. The J call is in doubt because the DNA end fits TRBJ2-7 better. Germline lookup yields CDR1 MNHNS and CDR2 SASEGT. The CDR3 extends over 14 amino acids. The chain's CDR3 is CASAETGYLYEQYF. The CDR3 DNA is TGTGCCAGCGCGGAGACAGGGTACCTCTACGAGCAGTACTTC.

The gene calls are TRBV27 and TRBJ1-1; no firm D call. Germline assignment: CDR1 MNHEY and CDR2 SMNVEV (reference sequence). V lost 2 bases to trimming and J lost 4 bases, with 11 bases between them. The CDR3 runs to 14 residues. CDR3 sequence (DNA): TGTGCCAGCAGTTTAACTCCGGGAACCACTGAAGCTTTCTTT. Translating gives CASSLTPGTTEAFF.

V gene TRBV13 combines with J gene TRBJ1-2; no firm D call. This CDR3 is 13 amino acids long. CDR1 and CDR2 from the germline V gene are PRHDT and FYEKMQ (reference sequence). V was cut by 4 bases and J by 1 base, with 7 bases left in between. The chain's CDR3 is CASSSGSNYGYTF. The CDR3 DNA is TGTGCCAGCAGCTCCGGGAGTAACTATGGCTACACCTTC.

Worth noting for this clone: At the DNA level, this CDR3 is encoded by other sequences in the same sample as well. This rearrangement joins TRBV5-1 to TRBJ2-5; 16 nucleotides line up with TRBD2. J lost 5 bases, V lost 4 bases, and 2 bases had no gene match. The CDR3 sequence is 15 residues long. Germline loops: CDR1 SGHRS, CDR2 YFSETQ. In DNA, the CDR3 is TGCGCCAGCAGCCCGGGACTAGCGGGGGGGGAGACCCAGTACTTC. It yields the protein CASSPGLAGGETQYF.

This clone was picked up a small number of times. V and J are TRBV10-3 and TRBJ2-7, with 8 bases fitting TRBD2. With 6 bases clipped from V and 5 bases from J, the junction kept 6 bases outside the gene matches. The CDR3 extends over 13 amino acids. Per the germline V gene, CDR1 is ENHRY and CDR2 is SYGVKD. In DNA, the CDR3 is TGTGCCATCAGAACGGGAGGGCCTAACGAGCAGTACTTC. Protein sequence: CAIRTGGPNEQYF.

The chain uses TRBV5-1 and TRBJ1-6; no firm D call. Germline CDR1 reads SGHRS; CDR2 reads YFSETQ. The CDR3 length is 14 residues. The V end was cut by 0 bases, the J end by 10 bases, with 11 bases between. As DNA, the CDR3 is TGCGCCAGCAGCTTGGCGGAGGTTGGATCACCCCTCCACTTT. It yields the protein CASSLAEVGSPLHF.

This chain uses TRBV20-1 with TRBJ1-2; possibly TRBD1 for D (6 bases). Trimming left V 5 bases short and J 10 bases short, with 14 bases between. Germline CDR1 reads DFQATT; CDR2 reads SNEGSKA (reference sequence). There are 11 residues in the CDR3. The DNA for the CDR3 is TGCAGTGCTCTCGGTGGGGGCCTCTACACCTTC. As protein: CSALGGGLYTF.

For the CDR3, the DNA is TGTGCCTGGAGGGGAGGTTCTGGAAACACCATATATTTT. This gives the protein CAWRGGSGNTIYF. The rearrangement joins TRBV30 to TRBJ1-3; D is unclear. With 3 bases removed from V and 1 base from J, the gap between germline ends came to 7 bases. Germline loops: CDR1 GTSNPN, CDR2 SVGIG (reference sequence). The CDR3 covers 13 residues.

The chain employs TRBV19 and TRBJ1-5; D unresolved. With 6 bases removed from V and 2 bases from J, the gap between germline ends came to 14 bases. CDR3 length: 15 residues. From germline, CDR1 is LNHDA and CDR2 SQIVND (reference sequence). The CDR3 DNA sequence: TGTGCCAGTAGCGTACAGTGGTTGGGCAATCAGCCCCAGCATTTT. It codes for CASSVQWLGNQPQHF.

This clone was observed a single time. The J gene is TRBJ1-5, the V gene TRBV5-1; 9 positions match TRBD1. Trimming took 0 bases from V and 5 from J; bases not matched to a gene: 3. Per the germline V gene, CDR1 is SGHRS and CDR2 is YFSETQ. The CDR3 covers 15 residues. The CDR3 region has the DNA TGCGCCAGCAGCTTGGGGGACAGGGCCGATCAGCCCCAGCATTTT. This sequence encodes CASSLGDRADQPQHF.

This clone came up once. This chain uses TRBV28 with TRBJ1-1, with TRBD1 as a possible D gene (5 bases). Germline CDR1 and CDR2: MDHEN and SYDVKM. This CDR3 is 15 amino acids long. V lost 8 bases and J 1 base, leaving 17 bases between the germline ends. The CDR3 region is CASRAIQGGNTEAFF. DNA of the CDR3: TGTGCCAGCCGAGCGATTCAGGGTGGGAACACTGAAGCTTTCTTT. The variable domain in full, completed from reference TRBV28 and TRBJ1-1, reads DVKVTQSSRYLVKRTGEKVFLECVQDMDHENMFWYRQDPGLGLRLIYFSYDVKMKEKGDIPEGYSVSREKKERFSLILESASTNQTSMYLCASRAIQGGNTEAFFGQGTRLTVV.

The rearrangement uses TRBV6-5 and TRBJ1-2, with D perhaps TRBD1 (6 bases). V dropped 0 bases and J dropped 5 bases, with 10 bases sitting between them. Germline CDR1 MNHEY, CDR2 SVGAGI. This CDR3 has 14 residues. CDR3 DNA: TGTGCCAGCAGTTACTCGGCACAGGGATATGGCTACACCTTC. Protein product: CASSYSAQGYGYTF.

The CDR3 sequence is CAWSVDSNSPLHF. DNA for the CDR3: TGTGCCTGGAGTGTGGACAGTAATTCACCCCTCCACTTT. The V call is TRBV30, the J call TRBJ1-6; perhaps TRBD1 as D (6 bases). Trimming pared 0 bases from V and 6 bases from J, leaving 6 bases between. The germline V gene has CDR1 GTSNPN and CDR2 SVGIG (reference sequence). There are 13 residues in the CDR3. Supplemented by reference TRBV30 and TRBJ1-6, the full variable domain reads SQTIHQWPATLVQPVGSPLSLECTVEGTSNPNLYWYRQAAGRGLQLLFYSVGIGQISSEVPQNLSASRPQDRQFILSSKKLLLSDSGFYLCAWSVDSNSPLHFGNGTRLTVT.